These T cell receptor beta chains were read from a single sample in a study of blood T cell repertoires in COVID-19. Generated by immunoSEQ multiplex PCR, the TCRdb table keeps only in-frame clones and is missing some. Of 250,000 or so clones in the sample, about 82% were seen once. Sequencing was carried out using PBMCs or T cells enriched from blood (not recorded which). These receptors all stem from a woman in her 50s who had recovered from COVID-19. Each CDR3 is given with its conserved first and last residue. The order of the fields is D gene, V gene, clone size, J gene, CDR3 protein, CDR3 DNA. The D gene is left open where the match is weak. The size of a clone is reported for some rows only, either as once, few or many, or as a class for expanded clones.

d_gene: -; v_gene: TRBV4-3; abundance: -; j_gene: TRBJ1-4; CDR3aa: CASSQEWGPPGQGKEKLFF; CDR3nt: TGCGCCAGCAGCCAAGAGTGGGGACCTCCGGGACAAGGAAAAGAAAAACTGTTTTTT
d_gene: -; v_gene: TRBV29-1; abundance: -; j_gene: TRBJ2-4; CDR3aa: CSVSPRFGIQYF; CDR3nt: TGCAGCGTCTCGCCGAGGTTCGGCATTCAGTACTTC
d_gene: -; v_gene: TRBV28; abundance: -; j_gene: TRBJ1-5; CDR3aa: CASRGGNQPQHF; CDR3nt: TGTGCCAGCAGGGGCGGCAATCAGCCCCAGCATTTT
d_gene: -; v_gene: TRBV9; abundance: -; j_gene: TRBJ1-6; CDR3aa: CASSVNTFNNSPLHF; CDR3nt: TGTGCCAGCAGCGTAAACACCTTTAATAATTCACCCCTCCACTTT
d_gene: -; v_gene: TRBV27; abundance: -; j_gene: TRBJ1-6; CDR3aa: CASSYQGGNSPLHF; CDR3nt: TGTGCCAGCAGTTATCAGGGAGGAAATTCACCCCTCCACTTT
d_gene: -; v_gene: TRBV6-5; abundance: few; j_gene: TRBJ1-1; CDR3aa: CASRLDSPWNTEAFF; CDR3nt: TGTGCCAGCAGGCTGGACAGCCCATGGAACACTGAAGCTTTCTTT
d_gene: TRBD1; v_gene: TRBV7-3; abundance: -; j_gene: TRBJ1-2; CDR3aa: CASSNAPGTGGGYTF; CDR3nt: TGTGCCAGCAGCAACGCTCCCGGGACAGGGGGCGGCTACACCTTC
d_gene: -; v_gene: TRBV18; abundance: -; j_gene: TRBJ2-1; CDR3aa: CASSPPNGGAGNEQFF; CDR3nt: TGTGCCAGCTCACCCCCTAACGGCGGGGCCGGCAATGAGCAGTTCTTC
d_gene: TRBD2; v_gene: TRBV28; abundance: -; j_gene: TRBJ2-4; CDR3aa: CASSLYGVTSGRVNIQYF; CDR3nt: TGTGCCAGCAGTTTATACGGCGTGACTAGCGGGAGGGTAAACATTCAGTACTTC
d_gene: TRBD2; v_gene: TRBV30; abundance: -; j_gene: TRBJ2-6; CDR3aa: CAWKAGGLAGANVLTF; CDR3nt: TGTGCCTGGAAAGCGGGGGGACTGGCTGGGGCCAACGTCCTGACTTTC
d_gene: -; v_gene: TRBV30; abundance: -; j_gene: TRBJ2-5; CDR3aa: CACSRLAETQYF; CDR3nt: TGTGCCTGTAGCCGGCTAGCAGAGACCCAGTACTTC
d_gene: TRBD1; v_gene: TRBV28; abundance: -; j_gene: TRBJ2-5; CDR3aa: CASTWTGLGETQYF; CDR3nt: TGTGCCAGCACTTGGACAGGGCTGGGAGAGACCCAGTACTTC